The clone carrying this T cell receptor (beta chain) came up many times. The antigen remains unidentified. At the time of active disease, bone marrow was collected from every patient. This sample was included in a study of read filtering for tumor transcriptome and immune sequencing. Study results and caveats: The sorted CD138-negative fraction was a mixed bone marrow immune population, not purified T cells. Compared with RNA-seq, IR-seq gave much higher clonotype depth and reliability.

The germline V and J ends were trimmed by 2 bases and 7 bases, with 18 bases remaining between them. Per germline, CDR1 SEHNR and CDR2 FQNEAQ (reference sequence). The CDR3 sequence is 16 residues long. Molecular barcoded adaptors covering alpha/delta and beta/gamma chains were used on around 370 ng RNA. TCRdb independently ran MiXCR on the reads; one entry per CDR3 protein. The table lists about 35,000 distinct CDR3 sequences, around an eighth of them singletons. The sample was a population of CD138-negative cells sorted from bone marrow. V gene TRBV7-9 combines with J gene TRBJ1-5, with D possibly TRBD1 on 6 matching bases. The TCR comes from a donor at least 40 years old with multiple myeloma. This CDR3 is CASSLFQGKGGQPQHF. CDR3 nucleotides: TGTGCCAGCAGCTTATTCCAGGGGAAGGGTGGCCAGCCCCAGCATTTT.